This is a list of T cell receptor beta chains from one sample in a study of blood T cell repertoires in COVID-19. Repertoires were generated with immunoSEQ multiplex PCR, while TCRdb's copy carries only in-frame clones and drops some. The table has about 360,000 clones, around 87% seen once. The sequenced material came from peripheral blood. The origin of the receptors is a human donor in a cohort sampled during active COVID-19. The CDR3 runs from the conserved cysteine through the conserved F or W. Each record gives: V gene, J gene, clone size, CDR3 protein. Clone size, where shown, is once, few, many, or a class for clones that have expanded.

V gene: TRBV6-2/TRBV6-3
J gene: TRBJ2-2
clone size: NA
CDR3 protein: CASSRAGNTGELFF

V gene: TRBV19
J gene: TRBJ1-4
clone size: NA
CDR3 protein: CASSPRRGDIGEKLFF

V gene: TRBV4-1
J gene: TRBJ2-4
clone size: NA
CDR3 protein: CASSQDGRDLDIQYF

V gene: TRBV9
J gene: TRBJ2-1
clone size: NA
CDR3 protein: CASSVDPSGVNEQFF

V gene: TRBV6-5
J gene: TRBJ2-5
clone size: NA
CDR3 protein: CASTRAAQETQYF

V gene: TRBV2
J gene: TRBJ2-4
clone size: NA
CDR3 protein: CASRLAGEGKNIQYF

V gene: TRBV18
J gene: TRBJ2-5
clone size: NA
CDR3 protein: CASSRAGHEKETQYF

V gene: TRBV2
J gene: TRBJ1-6
clone size: NA
CDR3 protein: CASSNTGVNSPLHF

V gene: TRBV4-1
J gene: TRBJ1-5
clone size: NA
CDR3 protein: CASSQAQDRAGQPQHF

V gene: TRBV12-3/TRBV12-4
J gene: TRBJ2-5
clone size: NA
CDR3 protein: CASSLGVGQTQYF

V gene: TRBV6-5
J gene: TRBJ1-5
clone size: many
CDR3 protein: CASSPRSGGNQPQHF

V gene: TRBV4-2
J gene: TRBJ2-3
clone size: NA
CDR3 protein: CASSQVAGGSTDTQYF

V gene: TRBV30
J gene: TRBJ2-3
clone size: NA
CDR3 protein: CAWSVGDTGISTDTQYF

V gene: TRBV19
J gene: TRBJ1-2
clone size: once
CDR3 protein: CASRDRANYGYTF

V gene: TRBV6-5
J gene: TRBJ1-5
clone size: NA
CDR3 protein: CASSYSQLNNQPQHF

V gene: TRBV30
J gene: TRBJ2-7
clone size: NA
CDR3 protein: CAWSVPPSYEQYF

V gene: TRBV19
J gene: TRBJ2-7
clone size: NA
CDR3 protein: CASSPAGGGSYEQYF

V gene: TRBV7-8
J gene: TRBJ2-5
clone size: NA
CDR3 protein: CASSLASGLQETQYF

V gene: TRBV5-1
J gene: TRBJ2-5
clone size: NA
CDR3 protein: CASSVAGDRFQETQYF

V gene: TRBV4-2
J gene: TRBJ1-4
clone size: NA
CDR3 protein: CASSQNPRQGNEKLFF

V gene: TRBV6-5
J gene: TRBJ2-2
clone size: NA
CDR3 protein: CASRLAGGNTGELFF

V gene: TRBV6-6
J gene: TRBJ1-6
clone size: NA
CDR3 protein: CASSSAVGGNSPLHF

V gene: TRBV6-6
J gene: TRBJ2-6
clone size: few
CDR3 protein: CASIRGGSGANVLTF

V gene: TRBV18
J gene: TRBJ2-7
clone size: few
CDR3 protein: CASSLRQGVAYEQYF

V gene: TRBV7-9
J gene: TRBJ2-7
clone size: few
CDR3 protein: CASSSRQGPYEQYF

V gene: TRBV9
J gene: TRBJ1-1
clone size: NA
CDR3 protein: CASSEGGDTEAFF

V gene: TRBV4-1
J gene: TRBJ2-5
clone size: once
CDR3 protein: CASSRSGVGETQYF

V gene: TRBV5-1
J gene: TRBJ2-3
clone size: NA
CDR3 protein: CASSLLGPATSTDTQYF

V gene: TRBV5-1
J gene: TRBJ1-5
clone size: many
CDR3 protein: CASSLTGGHQPQHF

V gene: TRBV6-5
J gene: TRBJ2-5
clone size: NA
CDR3 protein: CASSYPGETQYF

V gene: TRBV27
J gene: TRBJ2-3
clone size: NA
CDR3 protein: CASSLQSTDTQYF

V gene: TRBV19
J gene: TRBJ2-7
clone size: NA
CDR3 protein: CASRSAGQGIGGEQYF

V gene: TRBV5-1
J gene: TRBJ1-2
clone size: NA
CDR3 protein: CASSPSLFIGYTF

V gene: TRBV19
J gene: TRBJ2-1
clone size: once
CDR3 protein: CASSQQYSYNEQFF

V gene: TRBV4-1
J gene: TRBJ1-2
clone size: NA
CDR3 protein: CASSQVVGRGSGYTF

V gene: TRBV5-5
J gene: TRBJ1-3
clone size: once
CDR3 protein: CASSSRSGNTIYF

V gene: TRBV19
J gene: TRBJ1-4
clone size: NA
CDR3 protein: CASSLRDRGRREKLFF

V gene: TRBV30
J gene: TRBJ2-5
clone size: NA
CDR3 protein: CAWSPGVKETQYF

V gene: TRBV11-3
J gene: TRBJ2-5
clone size: NA
CDR3 protein: CASSLHSGTGVQETQYF

V gene: TRBV25-1
J gene: TRBJ2-3
clone size: NA
CDR3 protein: CASSLQGASTDTQYF

V gene: TRBV10-3
J gene: TRBJ2-6
clone size: NA
CDR3 protein: CAISAMVGQGASGANVLTF

V gene: TRBV6-2/TRBV6-3
J gene: TRBJ1-2
clone size: NA
CDR3 protein: CASSYRWDRSSNYGYTF

V gene: TRBV7-6
J gene: TRBJ2-7
clone size: NA
CDR3 protein: CASSLGPDRVVDEQYF

V gene: TRBV21-1
J gene: TRBJ2-7
clone size: NA
CDR3 protein: CASSKANEQYF

V gene: TRBV28
J gene: TRBJ1-2
clone size: NA
CDR3 protein: CASSSLIRQGDYGYTF

V gene: TRBV15
J gene: TRBJ2-7
clone size: NA
CDR3 protein: CATSRALARDHEQYF

V gene: TRBV11-1
J gene: TRBJ2-2
clone size: NA
CDR3 protein: CASSLRAGPNTGELFF

V gene: TRBV2
J gene: TRBJ2-5
clone size: NA
CDR3 protein: CASSEEASGGNNQETQYF

V gene: TRBV6-1
J gene: TRBJ1-4
clone size: NA
CDR3 protein: CASSENWGANEKLFF

V gene: TRBV5-1
J gene: TRBJ1-1
clone size: NA
CDR3 protein: CASSLARESTEAFF

V gene: TRBV30
J gene: TRBJ2-1
clone size: NA
CDR3 protein: CAWRAAGRYNEQFF

V gene: TRBV5-1
J gene: TRBJ2-1
clone size: NA
CDR3 protein: CASSPAGEAGEQFF

V gene: TRBV19
J gene: TRBJ2-2
clone size: NA
CDR3 protein: CASQDRERSPLFF

V gene: TRBV10-2
J gene: TRBJ2-1
clone size: NA
CDR3 protein: CASSAPGTSGDEQFF

V gene: TRBV10-1
J gene: TRBJ2-7
clone size: NA
CDR3 protein: CASSESISASRDEQYF

V gene: TRBV4-1
J gene: TRBJ2-1
clone size: many
CDR3 protein: CASSQDDNRAVGAQFF